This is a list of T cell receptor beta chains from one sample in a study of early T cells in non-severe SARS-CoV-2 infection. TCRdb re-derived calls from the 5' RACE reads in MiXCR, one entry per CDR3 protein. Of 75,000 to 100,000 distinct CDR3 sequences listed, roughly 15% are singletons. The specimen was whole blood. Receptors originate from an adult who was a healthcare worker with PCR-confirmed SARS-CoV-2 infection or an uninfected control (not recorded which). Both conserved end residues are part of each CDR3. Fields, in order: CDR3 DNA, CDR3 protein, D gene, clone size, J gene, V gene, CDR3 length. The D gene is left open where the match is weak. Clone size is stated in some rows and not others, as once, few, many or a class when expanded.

TGTGCCAGCAGCCAGACGGTCTATAATTCACCCCTCCACTTT,CASSQTVYNSPLHF,NA,many,TRBJ1-6,TRBV14,14
TGTGCCAGCACCCAGACAGGGAACTATGGCTACACCTTC,CASTQTGNYGYTF,TRBD1,few,TRBJ1-2,TRBV6-2/TRBV6-3,13
TGTGCCAGCAGCCCACCGTGGCAGAACACTGAAGCTTTCTTT,CASSPPWQNTEAFF,NA,NA,TRBJ1-1,TRBV28,14
TGTGCCAGCAGCTCGGGACAGGTTAATGAAAAACTGTTTTTT,CASSSGQVNEKLFF,TRBD1,many,TRBJ1-4,TRBV11-2,14
TGCAGCGTATCACCCCTCCTGGGGTCTTTATCCGCGGCGGGAGAGACCCAGTACTTC,CSVSPLLGSLSAAGETQYF,NA,NA,TRBJ2-5,TRBV29-1,19
TGTGCCAGCAGCCCAGGGGCTCACACAGATACGCAGTATTTT,CASSPGAHTDTQYF,NA,NA,TRBJ2-3,TRBV9,14
TGTGCCAGCAGCTTAGCGGTTGGACAGGGCGTGGAGCAGTACTTC,CASSLAVGQGVEQYF,TRBD1,few,TRBJ2-7,TRBV7-2,15
TGTGCCATCAGTCGGTTGGGGACCGGGGAGCTGTTTTTT,CAISRLGTGELFF,NA,NA,TRBJ2-2,TRBV10-3,13
TGTGCCAGTAGTACGGTAGAGGCCGTGAGGGATGAAAAACTGTTTTTT,CASSTVEAVRDEKLFF,NA,few,TRBJ1-4,TRBV19,16
TGCGCCAGCAGCCCGCGTGGAGGCGGGCCCATGGGGCAGTACTTC,CASSPRGGGPMGQYF,NA,NA,TRBJ2-7,TRBV5-1,15
TGTGCCTGGAGACCAGGGGGCGAGGGCTACACCTTC,CAWRPGGEGYTF,TRBD1,NA,TRBJ1-2,TRBV30,12
TGTGCCTGGAGGAGGGGTCCCCTATCCGGGGAGCTGTTTTTT,CAWRRGPLSGELFF,NA,NA,TRBJ2-2,TRBV30,14
TGTGCCAGCAGTCCCGACAGGGGGCCCTATGGCTACACCTTC,CASSPDRGPYGYTF,TRBD1,many,TRBJ1-2,TRBV7-9,14
TGTGCCAGCAGCTACTTCCAGGGGAGCTACGAGCAGTACTTC,CASSYFQGSYEQYF,NA,NA,TRBJ2-7,TRBV7-9,14
TGCAGTGCTACAGACAGGGTGAATAATTCACCCCTCCACTTT,CSATDRVNNSPLHF,TRBD1,many,TRBJ1-6,TRBV20-1,14
TGTGCCAGCAGCTTAGCCCCAGGCCTCCAAGAGACCCAGTACTTC,CASSLAPGLQETQYF,NA,few,TRBJ2-5,TRBV7-2,15
TGCGCCAGCAGCTTGGTTTCGGGGCCCGGTGAAGCTTTCTTT,CASSLVSGPGEAFF,NA,NA,TRBJ1-1,TRBV5-1,14
TGTGCCAGCAGCTTAGCCGGGACAGTCAATCAGCCCCAGCATTTT,CASSLAGTVNQPQHF,TRBD1,NA,TRBJ1-5,TRBV7-2,15
TGTGCCAGCAGCGGTACAGGGGGCATGGGTCAGCCCCAGCATTTT,CASSGTGGMGQPQHF,TRBD1,NA,TRBJ1-5,TRBV2,15
TGCAGCGTTGCGGGTGGAGTCTACAATGAGCAGTTCTTC,CSVAGGVYNEQFF,NA,many,TRBJ2-1,TRBV29-1,13
TGTGCCATCAGTGATGAGAGGCAAGTTAACACCGGGGAGCTGTTTTTT,CAISDERQVNTGELFF,NA,many,TRBJ2-2,TRBV10-3,16
TGCAGCGTAGCAGGGGATTCCCTCTATGGCTACACCTTC,CSVAGDSLYGYTF,NA,NA,TRBJ1-2,TRBV29-1,13
TGCGCCAGCAGCCTCACCGGGACAGTCGGAGAAAAACTGTTTTTT,CASSLTGTVGEKLFF,TRBD1,NA,TRBJ1-4,TRBV5-1,15
TGTGCCAGCAGCTTAGATTATGGGAAGACCCAGTACTTC,CASSLDYGKTQYF,NA,NA,TRBJ2-5,TRBV7-2,13
TGTGCTAGTGGTTTCCTCAGGGGTGCTGCGAGTTCACCCCTCCACTTT,CASGFLRGAASSPLHF,NA,few,TRBJ1-6,TRBV12-5,16